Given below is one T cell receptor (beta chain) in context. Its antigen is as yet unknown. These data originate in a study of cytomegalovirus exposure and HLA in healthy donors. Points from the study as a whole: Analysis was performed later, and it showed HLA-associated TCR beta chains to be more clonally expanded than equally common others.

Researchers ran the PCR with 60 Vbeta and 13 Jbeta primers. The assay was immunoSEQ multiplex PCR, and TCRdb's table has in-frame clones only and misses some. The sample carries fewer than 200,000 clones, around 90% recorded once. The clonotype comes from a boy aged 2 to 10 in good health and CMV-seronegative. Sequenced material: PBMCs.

CDR3 DNA: TGTGCCAGCAGTGAAGAGGTTACAGGGGGGGGCTACACCTTC. It codes for CASSEEVTGGGYTF. The rearrangement joins TRBV6-1 to TRBJ1-2, with 8 nucleotides matching TRBD1. Looked up from germline, CDR1 is MNHNS and CDR2 is SASEGT. The V gene end was trimmed by 1 base and the J gene end by 8 bases; junction bases not matched to a gene: 6. CDR3 size: 14 residues.